The clone carrying this T cell receptor (beta chain) came up once. Germline loops: CDR1 GTSNPN, CDR2 SVGIG (reference sequence). V was pared by 0 bases and J by 7 bases, with 5 bases of the junction left unmatched. The CDR3 has 15 amino acids. Source study methods: The assay estimated nucleated cells by amplifying reference gene primers. Measured with immunoSEQ multiplex PCR; TCRdb has only the in-frame clones, and not every one. V, J and clone size are those of that table, while D and trimming were read from the DNA. Of about 400,000 clones in the sample, around 86% were seen once. The data belong to a study of blood T cell repertoires in COVID-19. Study in general: Sites in the United States, Italy and Spain provided acute and convalescent COVID-19 samples. Nucleic acid was either cDNA or gDNA, and it came from T cells, B-cell-depleted T cells, or PBMCs.

This TCR came from a woman aged 30 to 39 with active or convalescent COVID-19. This chain links TRBV30 with TRBJ2-7, with TRBD2 matching 14 bases. The source material was peripheral blood. CDR3: CAWSVPRLAGGEQYF. The CDR3 DNA follows: TGTGCCTGGAGTGTCCCTAGACTAGCGGGAGGGGAGCAGTACTTC.